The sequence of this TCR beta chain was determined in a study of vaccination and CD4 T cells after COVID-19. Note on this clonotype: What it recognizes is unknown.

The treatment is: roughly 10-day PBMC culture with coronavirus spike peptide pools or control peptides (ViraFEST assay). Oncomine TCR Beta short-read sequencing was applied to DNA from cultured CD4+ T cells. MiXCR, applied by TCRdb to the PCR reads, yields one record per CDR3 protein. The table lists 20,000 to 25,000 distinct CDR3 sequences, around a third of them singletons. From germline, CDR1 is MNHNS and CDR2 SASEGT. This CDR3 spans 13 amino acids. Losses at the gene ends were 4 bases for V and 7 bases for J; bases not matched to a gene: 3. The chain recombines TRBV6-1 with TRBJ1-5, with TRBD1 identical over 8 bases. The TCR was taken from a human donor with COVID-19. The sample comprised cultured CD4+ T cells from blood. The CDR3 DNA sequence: TGTGCCAGCAGTGCTACAGGGGGACAGCCCCAGCATTTT. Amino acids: CASSATGGQPQHF.